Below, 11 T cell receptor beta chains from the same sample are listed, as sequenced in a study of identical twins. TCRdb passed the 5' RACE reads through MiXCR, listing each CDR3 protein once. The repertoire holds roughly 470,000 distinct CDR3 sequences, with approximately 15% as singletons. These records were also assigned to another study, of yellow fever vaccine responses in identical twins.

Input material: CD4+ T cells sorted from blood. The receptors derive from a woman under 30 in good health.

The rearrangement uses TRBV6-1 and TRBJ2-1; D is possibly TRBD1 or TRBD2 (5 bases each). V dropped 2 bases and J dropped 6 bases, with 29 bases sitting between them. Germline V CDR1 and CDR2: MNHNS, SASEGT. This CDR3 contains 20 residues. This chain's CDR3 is CASSELTATLGPGFSNEQFF. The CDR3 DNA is TGTGCCAGCAGTGAATTGACTGCCACTTTGGGACCCGGGTTCTCCAATGAGCAGTTCTTC.

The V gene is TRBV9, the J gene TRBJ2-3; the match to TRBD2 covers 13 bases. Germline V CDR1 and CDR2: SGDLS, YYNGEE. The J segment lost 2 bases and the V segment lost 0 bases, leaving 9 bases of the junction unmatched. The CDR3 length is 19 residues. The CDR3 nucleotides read TGTGCCAGCAGCGTAGGACTAGCGGGGGGCCCAACGACCACAGATACGCAGTATTTT. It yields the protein CASSVGLAGGPTTTDTQYF.

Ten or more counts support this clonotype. The CDR3 DNA reads as TGTGCCAGCAGCGGGCGGACAGGGATGGATGAGCAGTTCTTC. Amino acids: CASSGRTGMDEQFF. The chain couples TRBV5-6 to TRBJ2-1; 8 nucleotides line up with TRBD1. This CDR3 is built from 14 residues. V was pared by 4 bases and J by 8 bases, with 8 bases of the junction left unmatched. Germline CDR1 SGHDT, CDR2 YYEEEE.

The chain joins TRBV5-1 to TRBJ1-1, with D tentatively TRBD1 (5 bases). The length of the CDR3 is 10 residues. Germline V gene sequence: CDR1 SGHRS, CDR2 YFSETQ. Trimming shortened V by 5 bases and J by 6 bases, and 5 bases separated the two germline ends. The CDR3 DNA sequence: TGCGCCAGCAGGGGGGCTGAAGCTTTCTTT. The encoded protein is CASRGAEAFF.

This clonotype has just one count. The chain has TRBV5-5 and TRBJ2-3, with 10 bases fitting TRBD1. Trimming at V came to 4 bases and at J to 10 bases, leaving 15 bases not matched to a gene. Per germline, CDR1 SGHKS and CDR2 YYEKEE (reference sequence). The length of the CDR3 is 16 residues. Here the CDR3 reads CASSRGADRGRLAQYF. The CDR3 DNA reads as TGTGCCAGCAGCCGAGGTGCAGACAGGGGGCGGCTCGCGCAGTATTTT.

As DNA, the CDR3 is TGTGCCAGCAGCCAAGACCGTTATGGCGATACGCAGTATTTT. The encoded protein is CASSQDRYGDTQYF. The chain links TRBV14 to TRBJ2-3; D unresolved. V was cut by 0 bases and J by 6 bases, with 10 bases left in between. CDR1 and CDR2 (germline): SGHDN, FVKESK. The CDR3 has 14 amino acids.

This CDR3 is CASSLDAFSTDTQYF. The CDR3 bases are TGTGCCAGCAGCTTGGATGCATTTAGCACAGATACGCAGTATTTT. The chain links TRBV5-5 to TRBJ2-3; no clear D. In germline, CDR1 is SGHKS, CDR2 YYEKEE (reference sequence). The CDR3 spans 15 residues. Trimming stripped 0 bases from V and 0 bases from J, with 8 bases between. Together with reference TRBV5-5 and TRBJ2-3, the CDR3 gives the full variable domain: DAGVTQSPTHLIKTRGQQVTLRCSPISGHKSVSWYQQVLGQGPQFIFQYYEKEERGRGNFPDRFSARQFPNYSSELNVNALLLGDSALYLCASSLDAFSTDTQYFGPGTRLTVL.

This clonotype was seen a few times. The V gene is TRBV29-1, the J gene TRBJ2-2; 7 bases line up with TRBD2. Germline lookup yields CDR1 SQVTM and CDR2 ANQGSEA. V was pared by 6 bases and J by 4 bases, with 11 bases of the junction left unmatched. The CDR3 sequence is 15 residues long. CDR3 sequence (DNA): TGCAGCGTCGGGGAGGGGCCGGTTGGCACCGGGGAGCTGTTTTTT. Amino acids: CSVGEGPVGTGELFF.

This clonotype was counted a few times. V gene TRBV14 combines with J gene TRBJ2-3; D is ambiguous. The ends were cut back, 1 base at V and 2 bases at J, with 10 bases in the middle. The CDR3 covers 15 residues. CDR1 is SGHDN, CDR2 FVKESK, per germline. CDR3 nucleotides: TGTGCCAGCAGCCAAGGAAACAGTTACACAGATACGCAGTATTTT. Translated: CASSQGNSYTDTQYF.

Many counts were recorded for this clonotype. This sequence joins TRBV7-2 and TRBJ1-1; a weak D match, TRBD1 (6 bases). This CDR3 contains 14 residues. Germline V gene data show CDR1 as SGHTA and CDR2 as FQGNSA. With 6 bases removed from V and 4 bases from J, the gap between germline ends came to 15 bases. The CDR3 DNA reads TGTGCCAGCAGATTCAGGGGCGGGGGCACTGAAGCTTTCTTT. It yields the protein CASRFRGGGTEAFF.

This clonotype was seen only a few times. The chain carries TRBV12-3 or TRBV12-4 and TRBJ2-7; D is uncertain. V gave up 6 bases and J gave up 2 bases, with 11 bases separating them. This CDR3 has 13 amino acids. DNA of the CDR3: TGTGCCAGCAGACAACAGCGTGCCTACGAGCAGTACTTC. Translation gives CASRQQRAYEQYF.